This TCR beta chain appears in the sequencing data of a study of T cells in Graves' hyperthyroidism and ophthalmopathy. Study summary: The initial diagnosis was the point when peripheral blood was collected, ahead of any treatment. Study findings and constraints: Blood also showed most of the thyroid clonotypes that were expanded above 0.001. Ophthalmopathy, which appeared later, was predicted by the model a median 6.5 months before onset.

Germline CDR1 reads MDHEN; CDR2 reads SYDVKM. The V gene lost 7 bases and the J gene lost 9 bases, with 25 bases spanning the gap. The CDR3 totals 15 residues. TCR beta CDR3 regions were amplified from RNA. Researchers ran a first-round RT-PCR on the TCR CDR3 using the HTBI primer set. MiXCR was run by TCRdb on the multiplex PCR reads, yielding one entry per CDR3 protein. Among approximately 400,000 distinct CDR3 sequences listed, 11% to 15% were seen once. Details on this clonotype: Its antigen is as yet unknown. This clone may be a read error of a much larger clone one base away.

Exclusion of a patient resulted from uncontrolled infection, other autoimmune disease, pregnancy or lactation. This receptor was identified in a woman aged 60-75 years with Graves' hyperthyroidism. The chain uses TRBV28 and TRBJ2-7; TRBD1 might be the D (5 bases). Specimen: blood. The CDR3 bases are TGTGCCAGCAATTGGATCGGCAGGGCGACCCACGGGCAGTACTTC. Encoded protein: CASNWIGRATHGQYF.